The T cell receptor beta chain under discussion was sequenced for a study of T cell changes during pregnancy in multiple sclerosis. Germline V CDR1 and CDR2: SGHRS, YFSETQ. Losses at the gene ends were 4 bases for V and 7 bases for J; bases not matched to a gene: 16. This CDR3 is built from 18 residues. Clones were sequenced by immunoSEQ multiplex PCR, and TCRdb holds only the in-frame ones, with some missing. Found here are 25,000 to 35,000 clones, about 92% of them singletons; the top ten hold approximately 5.3%. The sample holds one count of this clone. Specimen: CD8+ T cells from peripheral blood mononuclear cells, collected before pregnancy. The receptor was isolated from a female donor with multiple sclerosis, enrolled in a pregnancy study. The V gene is TRBV5-1, the J gene TRBJ2-1; 11 nucleotides align to TRBD2. The CDR3 coding sequence is TGCGCCAGCAGCCTTTACAACCCGGGACTAGCGGAGGGGAATGAGCAGTTCTTC. It codes for CASSLYNPGLAEGNEQFF.